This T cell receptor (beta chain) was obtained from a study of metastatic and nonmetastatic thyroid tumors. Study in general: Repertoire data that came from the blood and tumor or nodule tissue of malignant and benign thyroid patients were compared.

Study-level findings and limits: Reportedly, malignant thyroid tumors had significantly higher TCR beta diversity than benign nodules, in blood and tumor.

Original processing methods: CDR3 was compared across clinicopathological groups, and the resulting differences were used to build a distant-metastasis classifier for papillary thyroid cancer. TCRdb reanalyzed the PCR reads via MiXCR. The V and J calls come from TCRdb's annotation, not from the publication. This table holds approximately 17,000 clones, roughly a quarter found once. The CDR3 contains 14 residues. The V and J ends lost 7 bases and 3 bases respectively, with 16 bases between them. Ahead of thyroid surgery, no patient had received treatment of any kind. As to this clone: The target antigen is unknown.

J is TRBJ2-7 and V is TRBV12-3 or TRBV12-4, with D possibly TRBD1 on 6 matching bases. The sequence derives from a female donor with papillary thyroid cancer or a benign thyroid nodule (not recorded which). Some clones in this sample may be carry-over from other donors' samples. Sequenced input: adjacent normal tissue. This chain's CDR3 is CASTIRGGRYEQYF. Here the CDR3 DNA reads TGTGCCAGCACCATTCGAGGGGGACGCTACGAGCAGTACTTC.